This T cell receptor beta chain was identified in a study of response to subunit inactivated influenza vaccine. TCRdb recomputed calls from the RT-PCR reads with MiXCR, one row per CDR3 protein. The sample contains hundreds of thousands of distinct CDR3 sequences, about 11% of which appear only once. The ends lost 5 bases at V and 7 bases at J; junction bases unmatched: 8. The length of the CDR3 is 13 residues. This clonotype was seen a few times. The antigen remains unidentified. Study-wide findings and caveats: With each seasonal influenza vaccination, the authors suggested, few new T cells are recruited.

These data were also reused for a study on T cells expressing NK-cell markers. That report notes: What made the TCR beta cDNA was 5'RACE template switching with UMIs. Sequencing of TCR beta repertoires drew on sorted CD3+CD56+NKG2C+, CD3+CD56+NKG2C- and CD3+CD56-NKG2C+ T cells. A handful of donors' CD3+CD56-NKG2C+ cells were dominated by the same clonotypes.

The chain couples TRBV12-3 or TRBV12-4 to TRBJ2-7; TRBD1 aligns across 7 bases. Here the sequenced sample was PBMCs from blood, taken on the day of vaccination. This clonotype was sampled from a man aged 50 or older who received an inactivated influenza vaccine. The CDR3 DNA is TGTGCCAGCAGTCTAGACAGGGTAGAAGAGCAGTACTTC. This sequence encodes CASSLDRVEEQYF.